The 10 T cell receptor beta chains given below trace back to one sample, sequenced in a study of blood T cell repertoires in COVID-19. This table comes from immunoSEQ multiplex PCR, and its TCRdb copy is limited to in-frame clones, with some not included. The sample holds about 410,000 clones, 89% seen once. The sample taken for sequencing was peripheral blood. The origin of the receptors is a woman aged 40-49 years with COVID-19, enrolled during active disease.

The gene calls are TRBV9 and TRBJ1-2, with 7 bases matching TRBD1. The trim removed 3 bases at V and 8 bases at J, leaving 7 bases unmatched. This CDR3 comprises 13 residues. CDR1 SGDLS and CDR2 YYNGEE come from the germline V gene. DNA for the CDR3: TGTGCCAGCAGCGCCGGGACAGCGAACGGCTACACCTTC. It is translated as CASSAGTANGYTF.

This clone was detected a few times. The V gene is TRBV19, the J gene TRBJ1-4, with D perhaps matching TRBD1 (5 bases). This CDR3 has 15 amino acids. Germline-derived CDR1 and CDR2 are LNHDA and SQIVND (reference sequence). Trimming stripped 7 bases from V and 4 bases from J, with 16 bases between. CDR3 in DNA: TGTGCCAGTACCCTTAGGGGTATTGGTAATGAAAAACTGTTTTTT. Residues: CASTLRGIGNEKLFF. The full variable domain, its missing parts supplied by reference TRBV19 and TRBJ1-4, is DGGITQSPKYLFRKEGQNVTLSCEQNLNHDAMYWYRQDPGQGLRLIYYSQIVNDFQKGDIAEGYSVSREKKESFPLTVTSAQKNPTAFYLCASTLRGIGNEKLFFGSGTQLSVL.

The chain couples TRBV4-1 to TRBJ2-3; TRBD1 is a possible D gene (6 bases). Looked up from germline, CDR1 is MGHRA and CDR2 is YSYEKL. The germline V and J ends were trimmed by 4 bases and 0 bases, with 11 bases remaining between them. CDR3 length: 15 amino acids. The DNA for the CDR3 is TGCGCCAGCAGCCGACAGGCGTCTAGCACAGATACGCAGTATTTT. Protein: CASSRQASSTDTQYF.

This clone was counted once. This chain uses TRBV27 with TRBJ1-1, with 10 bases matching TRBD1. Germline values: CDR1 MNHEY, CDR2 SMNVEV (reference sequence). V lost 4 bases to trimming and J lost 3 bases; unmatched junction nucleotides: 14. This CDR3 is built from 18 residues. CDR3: CASSSWDRGIMRHTEAFF. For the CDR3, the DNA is TGTGCCAGCAGTTCCTGGGACAGGGGCATAATGAGACACACTGAAGCTTTCTTT.

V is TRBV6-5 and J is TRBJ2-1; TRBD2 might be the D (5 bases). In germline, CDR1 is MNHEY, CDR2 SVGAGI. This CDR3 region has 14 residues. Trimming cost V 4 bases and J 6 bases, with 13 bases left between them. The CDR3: CASSSRPDFNEQFF. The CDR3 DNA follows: TGTGCCAGCAGTTCACGCCCGGACTTCAATGAGCAGTTCTTC.

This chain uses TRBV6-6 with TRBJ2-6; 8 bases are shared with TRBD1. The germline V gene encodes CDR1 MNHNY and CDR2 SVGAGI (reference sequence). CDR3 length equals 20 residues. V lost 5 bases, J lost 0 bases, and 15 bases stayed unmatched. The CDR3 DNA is TGTGCCAGCAGTCTACTTTCGGACAGGGTTGCCATCTCTGGGGCCAACGTCCTGACTTTC. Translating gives CASSLLSDRVAISGANVLTF.

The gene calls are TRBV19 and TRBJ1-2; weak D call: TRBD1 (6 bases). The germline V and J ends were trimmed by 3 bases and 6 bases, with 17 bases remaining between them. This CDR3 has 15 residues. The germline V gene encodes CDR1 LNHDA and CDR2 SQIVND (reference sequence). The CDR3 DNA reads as TGTGCCAGTAGTATGAATCCTGGCAGGGGAGATGGCTACACCTTC. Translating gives CASSMNPGRGDGYTF. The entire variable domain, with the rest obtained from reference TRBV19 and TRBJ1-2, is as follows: DGGITQSPKYLFRKEGQNVTLSCEQNLNHDAMYWYRQDPGQGLRLIYYSQIVNDFQKGDIAEGYSVSREKKESFPLTVTSAQKNPTAFYLCASSMNPGRGDGYTFGSGTRLTVV.

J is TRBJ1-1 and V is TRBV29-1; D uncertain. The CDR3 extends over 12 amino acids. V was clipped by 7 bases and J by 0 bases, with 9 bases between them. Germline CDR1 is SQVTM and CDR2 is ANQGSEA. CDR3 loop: CSARFMNTEAFF. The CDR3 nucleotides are TGCAGCGCTCGGTTCATGAACACTGAAGCTTTCTTT.

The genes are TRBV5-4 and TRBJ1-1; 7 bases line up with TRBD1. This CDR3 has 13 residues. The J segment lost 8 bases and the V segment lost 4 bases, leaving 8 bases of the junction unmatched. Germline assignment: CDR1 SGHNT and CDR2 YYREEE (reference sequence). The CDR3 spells CASSHPGGREAFF. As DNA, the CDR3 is TGTGCCAGCAGCCACCCAGGGGGACGGGAAGCTTTCTTT.

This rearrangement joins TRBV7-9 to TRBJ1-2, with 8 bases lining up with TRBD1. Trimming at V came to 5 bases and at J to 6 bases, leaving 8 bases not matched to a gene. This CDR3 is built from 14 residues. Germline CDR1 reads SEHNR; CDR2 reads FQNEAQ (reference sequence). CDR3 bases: TGTGCCAGCAGCAGGGGACAGGCGAATCATGGCTACACCTTC. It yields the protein CASSRGQANHGYTF.